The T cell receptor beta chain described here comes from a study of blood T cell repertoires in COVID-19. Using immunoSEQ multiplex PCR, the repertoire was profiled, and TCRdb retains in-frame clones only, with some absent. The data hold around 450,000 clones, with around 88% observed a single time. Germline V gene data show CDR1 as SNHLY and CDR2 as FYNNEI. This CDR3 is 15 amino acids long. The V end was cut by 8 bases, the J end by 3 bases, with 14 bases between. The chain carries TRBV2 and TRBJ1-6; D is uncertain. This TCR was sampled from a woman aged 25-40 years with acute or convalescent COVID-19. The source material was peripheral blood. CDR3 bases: TGTGCCAGCCCCGCCGGGTCCGACTATAATTCACCCCTCCACTTT. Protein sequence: CASPAGSDYNSPLHF.